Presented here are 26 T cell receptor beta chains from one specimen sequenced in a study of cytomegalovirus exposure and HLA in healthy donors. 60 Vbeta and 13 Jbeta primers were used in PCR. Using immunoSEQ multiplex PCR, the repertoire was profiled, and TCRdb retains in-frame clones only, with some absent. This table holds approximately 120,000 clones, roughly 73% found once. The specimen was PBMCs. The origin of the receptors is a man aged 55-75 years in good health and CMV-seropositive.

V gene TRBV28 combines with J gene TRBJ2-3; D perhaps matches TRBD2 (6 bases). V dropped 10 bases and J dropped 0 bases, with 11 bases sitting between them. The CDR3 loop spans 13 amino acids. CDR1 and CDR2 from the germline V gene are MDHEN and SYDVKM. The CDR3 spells CANAGSSTDTQYF. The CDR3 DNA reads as TGTGCCAACGCGGGGTCTAGCACAGATACGCAGTATTTT.

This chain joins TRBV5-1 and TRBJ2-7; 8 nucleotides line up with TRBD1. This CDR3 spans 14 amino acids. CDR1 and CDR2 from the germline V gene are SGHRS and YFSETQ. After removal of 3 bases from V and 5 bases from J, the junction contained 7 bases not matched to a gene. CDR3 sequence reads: CASSSTGVIDEQYF. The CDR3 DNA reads TGCGCCAGCAGCTCGACAGGGGTAATCGACGAGCAGTACTTC.

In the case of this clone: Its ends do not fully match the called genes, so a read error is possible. The CDR3 sequence: CASSLAEDSPLHF. The CDR3 DNA reads as TGTGCTAGCAGCTTAGCGGAGGATTCACCCCTCCACTTT. The chain is built from TRBV7-7 and TRBJ1-6; D is unresolved. The germline V gene encodes CDR1 SSHAT and CDR2 FNYEAQ (reference sequence). The CDR3 consists of 13 residues.

For the CDR3, the DNA is TGTGCCAGCAGCGTAGGGGCGACCGGGGAGCTGTTTTTT. Amino acid sequence: CASSVGATGELFF. The genes are TRBV9 and TRBJ2-2; D is uncertain. Trimming pared 0 bases from V and 5 bases from J, leaving 5 bases between. The V gene's germline CDR1 is SGDLS and CDR2 YYNGEE. The CDR3 totals 13 residues.

In nucleotides, the CDR3 is TGCACCAGCAGCCCGCGGACAGGACCGGGGCTAGCGGGGCTCTCCTACGAGCAGTACTTC. Translation gives CTSSPRTGPGLAGLSYEQYF. The chain uses TRBV1 and TRBJ2-7; the table's D call, TRBD2, was not checked against the DNA. TRBV1 is shown as a pseudogene. This CDR3 spans 20 amino acids.

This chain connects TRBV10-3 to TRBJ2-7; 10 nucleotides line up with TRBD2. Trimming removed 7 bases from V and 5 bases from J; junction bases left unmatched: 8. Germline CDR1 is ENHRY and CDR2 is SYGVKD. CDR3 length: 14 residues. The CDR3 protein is CAITRSSGGDEQYF. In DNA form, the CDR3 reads TGTGCCATCACTCGGTCCAGCGGGGGGGACGAGCAGTACTTC.

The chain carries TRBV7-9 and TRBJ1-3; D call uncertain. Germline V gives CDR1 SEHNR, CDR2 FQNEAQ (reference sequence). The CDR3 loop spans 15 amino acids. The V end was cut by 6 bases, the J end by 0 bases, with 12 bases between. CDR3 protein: CASSRQVPSGNTIYF. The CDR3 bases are TGTGCCAGCAGTCGCCAGGTTCCCTCTGGAAACACCATATATTTT.

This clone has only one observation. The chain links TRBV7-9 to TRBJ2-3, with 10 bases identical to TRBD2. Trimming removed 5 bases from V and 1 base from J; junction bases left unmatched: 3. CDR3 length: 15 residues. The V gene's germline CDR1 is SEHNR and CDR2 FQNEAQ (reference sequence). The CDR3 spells CASSAGTSGTDTQYF. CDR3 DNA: TGTGCCAGCAGCGCCGGGACTAGCGGCACAGATACGCAGTATTTT.

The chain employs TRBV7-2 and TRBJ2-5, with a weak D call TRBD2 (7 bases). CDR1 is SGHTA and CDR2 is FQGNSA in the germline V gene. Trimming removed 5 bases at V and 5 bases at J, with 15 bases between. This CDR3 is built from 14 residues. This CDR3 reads CASSPLGGHETQYF. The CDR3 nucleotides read TGTGCCAGCAGCCCCTTGGGGGGGCACGAGACCCAGTACTTC.

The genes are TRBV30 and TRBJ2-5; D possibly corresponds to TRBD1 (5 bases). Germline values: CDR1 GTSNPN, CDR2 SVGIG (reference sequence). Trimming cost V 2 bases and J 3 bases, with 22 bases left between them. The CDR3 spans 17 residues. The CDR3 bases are TGTGCCTGGAGTTCGACCCTCTGGACACCGCAGGAAGAGACCCAGTACTTC. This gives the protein CAWSSTLWTPQEETQYF.

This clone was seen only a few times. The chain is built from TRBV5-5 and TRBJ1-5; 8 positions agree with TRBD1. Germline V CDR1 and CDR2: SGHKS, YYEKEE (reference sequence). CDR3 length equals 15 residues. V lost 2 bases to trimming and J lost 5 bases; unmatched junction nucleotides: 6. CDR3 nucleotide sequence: TGTGCCAGCAGCTTTTTCAGGGGGCCCCATCAGCCCCAGCATTTT. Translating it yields CASSFFRGPHQPQHF.

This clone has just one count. The CDR3: CASREGALYQETQYF. As DNA, the CDR3 is TGTGCCAGCAGGGAGGGGGCCTTGTACCAAGAGACCCAGTACTTC. This chain joins TRBV6-5 and TRBJ2-5; D possibly corresponds to TRBD1 (7 bases). The length of the CDR3 is 15 residues. Germline values: CDR1 MNHEY, CDR2 SVGAGI. With 6 bases removed from V and 0 bases from J, the gap between germline ends came to 14 bases.

CDR3 DNA: TGTGCCAGCAGTGAACGGTGGGGCGGTGGCTACACCTTC. This sequence encodes CASSERWGGGYTF. The rearrangement joins TRBV2 to TRBJ1-2, with D possibly being TRBD1 (5 bases). The V end lost 2 bases, the J end lost 7 bases, and 11 bases lay between the germline ends. This CDR3 region has 13 residues. Germline CDR1 SNHLY, CDR2 FYNNEI.

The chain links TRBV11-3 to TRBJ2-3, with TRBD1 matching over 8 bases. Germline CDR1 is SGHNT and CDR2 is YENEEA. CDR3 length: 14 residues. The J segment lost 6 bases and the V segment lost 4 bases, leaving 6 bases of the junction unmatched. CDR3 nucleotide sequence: TGTGCCAGCAGCTCCAGGGGGCTCGATGATACGCAGTATTTT. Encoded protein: CASSSRGLDDTQYF.

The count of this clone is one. CDR3 residues: CASSSRDNQPQHF. The CDR3 nucleotides are TGTGCCAGCAGCTCGCGGGACAATCAGCCCCAGCATTTT. V and J are TRBV7-9 and TRBJ1-5; D not resolved. Germline V gene lookup returns CDR1 SEHNR and CDR2 FQNEAQ (reference sequence). This CDR3 has 13 amino acids. The V gene lost 4 bases and the J gene lost 3 bases, with 7 bases spanning the gap.

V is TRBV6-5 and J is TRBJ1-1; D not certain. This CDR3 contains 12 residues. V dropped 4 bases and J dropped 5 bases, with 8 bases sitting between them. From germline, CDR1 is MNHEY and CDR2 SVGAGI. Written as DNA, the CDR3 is TGTGCCAGCAGTTCGATGGAGACTGAAGCTTTCTTT. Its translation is CASSSMETEAFF.

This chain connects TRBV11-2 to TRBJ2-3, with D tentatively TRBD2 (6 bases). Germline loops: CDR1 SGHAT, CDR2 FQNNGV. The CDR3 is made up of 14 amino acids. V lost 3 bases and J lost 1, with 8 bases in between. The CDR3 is CASSLGGGTDTQYF. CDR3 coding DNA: TGTGCCAGCAGCTTGGGGGGTGGCACAGATACGCAGTATTTT.

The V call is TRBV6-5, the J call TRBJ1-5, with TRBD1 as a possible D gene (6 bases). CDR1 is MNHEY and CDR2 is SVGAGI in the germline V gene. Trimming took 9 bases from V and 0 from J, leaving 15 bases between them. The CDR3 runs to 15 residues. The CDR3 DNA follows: TGTGCCAGGAGAAGACAGGTTCATAGCAATCAGCCCCAGCATTTT. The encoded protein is CARRRQVHSNQPQHF.

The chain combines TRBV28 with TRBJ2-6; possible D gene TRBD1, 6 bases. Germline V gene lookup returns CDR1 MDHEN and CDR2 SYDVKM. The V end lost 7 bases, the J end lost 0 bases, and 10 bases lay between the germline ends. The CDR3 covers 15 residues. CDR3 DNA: TGTGCCAGCATCGGACAGAGCTCTGGGGCCAACGTCCTGACTTTC. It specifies CASIGQSSGANVLTF.

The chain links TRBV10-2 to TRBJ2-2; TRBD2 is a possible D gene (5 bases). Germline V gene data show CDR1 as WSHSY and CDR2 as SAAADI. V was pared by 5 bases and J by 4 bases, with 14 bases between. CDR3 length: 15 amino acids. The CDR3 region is CASSWARAGTGELFF. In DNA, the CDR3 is TGCGCCAGCAGTTGGGCGAGGGCGGGCACCGGGGAGCTGTTTTTT.

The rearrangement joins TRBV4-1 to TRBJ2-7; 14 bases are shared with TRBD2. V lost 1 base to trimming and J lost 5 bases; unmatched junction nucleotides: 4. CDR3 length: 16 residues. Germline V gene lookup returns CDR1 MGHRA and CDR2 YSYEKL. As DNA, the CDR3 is TGCGCCAGCAGCCAAGGCCTGGGACTAGCGGGGGACGAGCAGTACTTC. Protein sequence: CASSQGLGLAGDEQYF.

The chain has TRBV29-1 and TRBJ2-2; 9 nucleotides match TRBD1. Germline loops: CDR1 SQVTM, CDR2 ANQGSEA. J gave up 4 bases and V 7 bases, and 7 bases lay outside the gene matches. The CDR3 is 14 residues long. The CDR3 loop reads CSAGPGQGTGELFF. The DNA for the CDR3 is TGCAGCGCAGGACCGGGACAGGGCACCGGGGAGCTGTTTTTT.

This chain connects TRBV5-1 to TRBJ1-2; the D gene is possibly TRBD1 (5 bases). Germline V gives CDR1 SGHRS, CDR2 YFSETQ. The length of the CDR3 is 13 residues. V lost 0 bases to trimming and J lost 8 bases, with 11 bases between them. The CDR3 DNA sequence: TGCGCCAGCAGCTTGGCAGTGGGGGGAGGCTACACCTTC. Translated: CASSLAVGGGYTF.

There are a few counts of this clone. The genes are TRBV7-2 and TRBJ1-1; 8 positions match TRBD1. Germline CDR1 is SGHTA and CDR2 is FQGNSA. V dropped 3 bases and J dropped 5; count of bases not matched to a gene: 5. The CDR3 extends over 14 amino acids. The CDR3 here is CASSLDRVGTEAFF. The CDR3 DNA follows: TGTGCCAGCAGCTTGGACAGGGTGGGTACTGAAGCTTTCTTT. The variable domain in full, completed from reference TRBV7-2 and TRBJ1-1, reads GAGVSQSPSNKVTEKGKDVELRCDPISGHTALYWYRQSLGQGLEFLIYFQGNSAPDKSGLPSDRFSAERTGGSVSTLTIQRTQQEDSAVYLCASSLDRVGTEAFFGQGTRLTVV.

The CDR3 coding sequence is TGTGCCAGCAGCCAAACAGAGGGACAGCTAAGCACAGATACGCAGTATTTT. It translates to CASSQTEGQLSTDTQYF. This chain uses TRBV7-9 with TRBJ2-3, with 7 bases lining up with TRBD1. CDR3 size: 17 residues. The V segment lost 5 bases and the J segment 0 bases; nucleotides outside the gene matches: 11. In germline, CDR1 is SEHNR, CDR2 FQNEAQ (reference sequence).

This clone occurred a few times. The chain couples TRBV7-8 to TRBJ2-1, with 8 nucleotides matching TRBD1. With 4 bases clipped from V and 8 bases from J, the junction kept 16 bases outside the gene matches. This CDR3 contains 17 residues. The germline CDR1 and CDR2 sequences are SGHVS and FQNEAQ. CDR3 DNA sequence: TGTGCCAGCAGCTCAGCCCCTTACAGGGGGGCTGGGGATGAGCAGTTCTTC. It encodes CASSSAPYRGAGDEQFF.